This T cell receptor beta chain was identified in a study of T-cell reconstitution after alpha-beta-depleted transplantation in children listed by TCRdb under 2016. General notes on the study: The study quantitatively tracked T-cell immune reconstitution after TCRalphabeta/CD19-depleted allogeneic hematopoietic cell transplantation in children using TCR repertoire profiling.

The sample holds a few counts of this clonotype. Its antigen is not yet known. Base-call qualities are not available, and no considerably larger clone is one nucleotide away. Libraries were made using PCR. The instrument was an Illumina HiSeq 2500. To normalize quantification of the TCRbeta repertoire, the TCR libraries were built with molecular barcoding that relied on unique molecular identifiers. Starting from the raw public reads, TCRdb applied fastp trimming at Q25, assembled clones with MiXCR and retained in-frame beta chains. Merged by CDR3 protein, the rows form single entries marked with the most common genes and DNA. Present in this sample are around 680,000 distinct CDR3 sequences, 16% of which were seen just once. Over 0.95% of the sample rests with the top ten. The sample in question was PBMCs from the stem cell graft donor, obtained from the stem cell graft. This receptor was taken from a human donor who donated a stem cell graft to a child with acute myeloid leukemia.

The sequenced DNA is TGTGCCAGCAGCGGACAGGCGAACACCGGGGAGCTGTTTTTT. This encodes CASSGQANTGELFF. The V gene is TRBV12-3 or TRBV12-4 and the J gene is TRBJ2-2, with 7 bases matching TRBD1. The CDR3 spans 14 residues, from the cysteine through the phenylalanine. CDR3 DNA only is kept here, 42 bases in frame from base 1. V lost 6 bases and J lost 0 bases, and the count of bases not matched to a germline gene is 1.